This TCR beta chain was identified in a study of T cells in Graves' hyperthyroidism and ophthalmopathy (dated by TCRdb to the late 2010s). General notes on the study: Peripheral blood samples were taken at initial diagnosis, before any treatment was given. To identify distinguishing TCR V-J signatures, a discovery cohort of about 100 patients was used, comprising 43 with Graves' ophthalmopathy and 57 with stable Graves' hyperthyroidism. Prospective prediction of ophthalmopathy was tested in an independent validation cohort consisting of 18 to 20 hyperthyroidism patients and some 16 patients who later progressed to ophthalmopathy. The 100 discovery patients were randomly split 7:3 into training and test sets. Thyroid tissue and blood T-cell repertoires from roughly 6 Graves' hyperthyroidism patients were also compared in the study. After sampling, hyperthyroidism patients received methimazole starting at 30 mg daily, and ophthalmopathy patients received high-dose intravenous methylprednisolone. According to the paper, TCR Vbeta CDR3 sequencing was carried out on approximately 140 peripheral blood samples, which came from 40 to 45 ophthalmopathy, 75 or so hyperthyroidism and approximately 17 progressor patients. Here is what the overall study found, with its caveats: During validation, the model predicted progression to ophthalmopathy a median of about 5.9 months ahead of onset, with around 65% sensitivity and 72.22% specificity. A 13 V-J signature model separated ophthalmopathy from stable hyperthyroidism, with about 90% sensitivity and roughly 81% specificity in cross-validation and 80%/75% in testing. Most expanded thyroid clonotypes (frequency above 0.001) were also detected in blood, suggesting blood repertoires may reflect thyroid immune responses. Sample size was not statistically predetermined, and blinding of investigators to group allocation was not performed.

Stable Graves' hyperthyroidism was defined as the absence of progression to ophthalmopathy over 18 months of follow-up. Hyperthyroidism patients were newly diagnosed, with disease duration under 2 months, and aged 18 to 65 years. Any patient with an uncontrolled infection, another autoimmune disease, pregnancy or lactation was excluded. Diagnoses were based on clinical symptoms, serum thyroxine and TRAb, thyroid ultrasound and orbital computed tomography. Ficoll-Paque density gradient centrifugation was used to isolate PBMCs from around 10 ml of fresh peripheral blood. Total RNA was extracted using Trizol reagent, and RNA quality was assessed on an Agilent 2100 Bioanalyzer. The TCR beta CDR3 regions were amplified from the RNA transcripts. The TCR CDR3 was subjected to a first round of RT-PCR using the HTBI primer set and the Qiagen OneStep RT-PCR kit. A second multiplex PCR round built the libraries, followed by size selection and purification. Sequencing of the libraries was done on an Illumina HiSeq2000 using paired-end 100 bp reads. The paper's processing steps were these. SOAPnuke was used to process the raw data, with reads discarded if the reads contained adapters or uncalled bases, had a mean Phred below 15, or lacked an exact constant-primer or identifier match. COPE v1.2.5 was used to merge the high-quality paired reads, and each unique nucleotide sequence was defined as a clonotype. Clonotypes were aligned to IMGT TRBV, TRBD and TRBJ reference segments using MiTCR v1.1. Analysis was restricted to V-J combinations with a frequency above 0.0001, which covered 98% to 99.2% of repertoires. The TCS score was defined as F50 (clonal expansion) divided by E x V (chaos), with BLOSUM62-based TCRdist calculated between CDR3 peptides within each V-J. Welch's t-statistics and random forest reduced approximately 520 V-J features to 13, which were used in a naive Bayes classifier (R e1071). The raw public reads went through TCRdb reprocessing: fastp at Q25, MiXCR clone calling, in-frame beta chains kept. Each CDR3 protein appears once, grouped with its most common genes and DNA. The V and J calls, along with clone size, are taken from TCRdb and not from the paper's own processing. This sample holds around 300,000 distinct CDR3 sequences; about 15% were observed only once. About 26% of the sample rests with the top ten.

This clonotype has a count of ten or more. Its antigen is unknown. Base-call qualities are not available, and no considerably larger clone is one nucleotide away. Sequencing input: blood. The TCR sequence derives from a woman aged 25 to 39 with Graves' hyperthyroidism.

The CDR3 loop reads CAIGAQTGSYNEQFF. The sequenced DNA: TGTGCCATCGGAGCCCAGACTGGCTCCTACAATGAGCAGTTCTTC. The rearrangement combines TRBV10-3 with TRBJ2-1; the D gene assignment is ambiguous. The CDR3 runs 15 residues from the cysteine to the phenylalanine. Only CDR3 DNA remains: 45 bases, in frame from the first base. The CDR1 and CDR2 encoded by the germline V gene are ENHRY and SYGVKD. V is clipped by 8 bases and J by 0 bases, and the sequence between their germline boundaries is 14 bases long.